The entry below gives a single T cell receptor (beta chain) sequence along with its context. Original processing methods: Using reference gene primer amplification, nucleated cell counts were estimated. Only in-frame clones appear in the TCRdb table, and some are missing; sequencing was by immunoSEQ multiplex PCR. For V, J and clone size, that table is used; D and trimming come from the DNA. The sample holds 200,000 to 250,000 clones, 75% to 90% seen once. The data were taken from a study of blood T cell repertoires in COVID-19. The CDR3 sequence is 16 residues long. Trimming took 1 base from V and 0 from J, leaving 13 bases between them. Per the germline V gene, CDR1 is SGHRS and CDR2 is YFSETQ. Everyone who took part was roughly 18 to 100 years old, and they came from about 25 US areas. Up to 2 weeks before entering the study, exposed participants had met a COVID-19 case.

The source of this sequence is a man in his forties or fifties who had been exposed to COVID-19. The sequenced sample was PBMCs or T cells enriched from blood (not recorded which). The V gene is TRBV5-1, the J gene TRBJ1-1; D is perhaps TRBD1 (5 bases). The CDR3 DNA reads TGCGCCAGCAGCTTGTCGACAGCGAGATTGAACACTGAAGCTTTCTTT. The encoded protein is CASSLSTARLNTEAFF.